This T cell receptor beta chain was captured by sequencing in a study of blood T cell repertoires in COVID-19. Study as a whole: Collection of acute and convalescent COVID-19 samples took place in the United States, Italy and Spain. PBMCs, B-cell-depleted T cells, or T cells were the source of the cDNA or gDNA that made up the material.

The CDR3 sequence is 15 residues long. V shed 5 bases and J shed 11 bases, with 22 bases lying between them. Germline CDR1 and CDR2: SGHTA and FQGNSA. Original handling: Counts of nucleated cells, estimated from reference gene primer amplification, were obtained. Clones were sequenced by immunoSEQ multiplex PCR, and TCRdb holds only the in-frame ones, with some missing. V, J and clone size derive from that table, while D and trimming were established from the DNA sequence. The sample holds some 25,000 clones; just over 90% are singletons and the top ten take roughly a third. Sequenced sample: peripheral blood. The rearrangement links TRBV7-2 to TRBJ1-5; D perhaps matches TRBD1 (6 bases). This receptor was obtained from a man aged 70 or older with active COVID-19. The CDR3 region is CASSKVRAGAGSQHF. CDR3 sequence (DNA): TGTGCCAGCAGCAAAGTAAGGGCAGGGGCAGGGTCCCAGCATTTT.